What follows are 13 T cell receptor beta chains derived from one specimen sequenced in a study of human T cells and chemical hapten exposure listed by TCRdb under 2021. The library was built by means of RACE. The instrument given in TCRdb is NextSeq 500. TCRdb's own reprocessing of the public reads used fastp at Q25 and MiXCR and kept productive beta chains. Each entry is one CDR3 protein sequence, shown with its most common DNA and genes. This sample is represented by 350,000 to 400,000 distinct CDR3 sequences; roughly 5.3% of them were singletons. The ten top clones hold around 2.6% of the sample. The time point label here, explained by the study, means: pre-sensitization, week 0. The sample's treatment or condition label, in plain terms: therapeutic diphenylcyclopropenone sensitization with weekly scalp DPC. This material consisted of whole blood, taken in connection with sensitization to the hapten diphenylcyclopropenone (DPC). The receptors were sampled from a woman between 50 and 59 years old with alopecia areata. Some clones in this sample may be carry-over from other donors' samples.

V and J are TRBV2 and TRBJ1-1; no clear D gene. This CDR3 is built from 16 residues. The germline V and J ends were trimmed by 2 bases and 1 base, with 14 bases remaining between them. Germline values: CDR1 SNHLY, CDR2 FYNNEI. The CDR3 sequence: CASSERRPEGNTEAFF. CDR3 nucleotide sequence: TGTGCCAGCAGTGAACGCAGGCCCGAAGGGAACACTGAAGCTTTCTTT.

Ten or more counts support this clonotype. The gene calls are TRBV6-1 and TRBJ2-1, with D possibly called TRBD1 or TRBD2 (5 bases each). Per the germline V gene, CDR1 is MNHNS and CDR2 is SASEGT. Trimming took 7 bases from V and 3 from J, leaving 10 bases between them. There are 13 residues in the CDR3. CDR3 in DNA: TGTGCCAGCACCGGGACCCTCTACAATGAGCAGTTCTTC. This sequence encodes CASTGTLYNEQFF.

There are a few counts of this clonotype. The V call is TRBV7-2, the J call TRBJ1-5; D might be TRBD1 (5 bases). This CDR3 is built from 14 residues. Germline CDR1 and CDR2: SGHTA and FQGNSA. V was shortened by 5 bases and J by 5 bases, with 13 bases between the two germline ends. CDR3 sequence: CASSVPGAYQPQHF. Written as DNA, the CDR3 is TGTGCCAGCAGCGTACCTGGGGCCTATCAGCCCCAGCATTTT.

V usage is TRBV7-9 and J usage is TRBJ1-1; D unclear. The CDR3 length is 16 residues. Trimming left V 4 bases short and J 0 bases short, with 15 bases between. Germline CDR1 reads SEHNR; CDR2 reads FQNEAQ (reference sequence). CDR3 protein: CASSSRIGVMNTEAFF. The CDR3 region has the DNA TGTGCCAGCAGCTCCCGGATAGGAGTCATGAACACTGAAGCTTTCTTT. Complete variable domain (other parts from reference TRBV7-9 and TRBJ1-1): DTGVSQNPRHKITKRGQNVTFRCDPISEHNRLYWYRQTLGQGPEFLTYFQNEAQLEKSRLLSDRFSAERPKGSFSTLEIQRTEQGDSAMYLCASSSRIGVMNTEAFFGQGTRLTVV.

The chain has TRBV12-3 or TRBV12-4 and TRBJ2-7; D gene ambiguous. V lost 5 bases, J lost 2 bases, and 10 bases lay in between. This CDR3 spans 13 amino acids. The DNA of the CDR3 is TGTGCCAGCAGTGTAACGGGCCCCTACGAGCAGTACTTC. Its translation is CASSVTGPYEQYF.

This clonotype appeared a few times. The rearrangement uses TRBV29-1 and TRBJ1-5; TRBD1 agrees at 8 bases. With 4 bases clipped from V and 2 bases from J, the junction kept 1 base outside the gene matches. The germline V gene has CDR1 SQVTM and CDR2 ANQGSEA. The CDR3 covers 13 residues. CDR3 in DNA: TGCAGCGTTGTGACAGGGGGCAATCAGCCCCAGCATTTT. This sequence encodes CSVVTGGNQPQHF.

This sequence joins TRBV29-1 and TRBJ2-2; D unresolved. The CDR3 length is 12 residues. Trimming pared 3 bases from V and 3 bases from J, leaving 5 bases between. Germline V gene lookup returns CDR1 SQVTM and CDR2 ANQGSEA. CDR3 residues: CSVEGYTGELFF. The CDR3 coding sequence is TGCAGCGTTGAGGGGTACACCGGGGAGCTGTTTTTT.

V gene TRBV3-1 combines with J gene TRBJ1-5; 8 bases align to TRBD1. The CDR3 runs to 13 residues. CDR1 and CDR2 from the germline V gene are LGHDT and YNNKEL (reference sequence). V lost 0 bases, J lost 8 bases, and 0 bases stayed unmatched. CDR3 region: CASSQEQGEPQHF. In DNA form, the CDR3 reads TGTGCCAGCAGCCAAGAACAGGGGGAGCCCCAGCATTTT. The variable domain in full, completed from reference TRBV3-1 and TRBJ1-5, reads DTAVSQTPKYLVTQMGNDKSIKCEQNLGHDTMYWYKQDSKKFLKIMFSYNNKELIINETVPNRFSPKSPDKAHLNLHINSLELGDSAVYFCASSQEQGEPQHFGDGTRLSIL.

At least ten counts were recorded for this clonotype. The chain carries TRBV20-1 and TRBJ2-7; maybe TRBD1 (5 bases). CDR3 length: 12 residues. With 3 bases removed from V and 2 bases from J, the gap between germline ends came to 8 bases. Germline CDR1 is DFQATT and CDR2 is SNEGSKA (reference sequence). The CDR3 sequence: CSASAGPYEQYF. In nucleotides, the CDR3 is TGCAGTGCTAGCGCAGGGCCCTACGAGCAGTACTTC.

The chain combines TRBV15 with TRBJ2-1, with 12 bases matching TRBD2. The CDR3 totals 18 residues. V was clipped by 5 bases and J by 9 bases; unmatched bases: 17. CDR1 is LNHNV, CDR2 YYDKDF, per germline (reference sequence). CDR3 bases: TGTGCCACCAGCTCCCCCGACTTCGGACTAGCGGGAATGGGTGAGCAGTTCTTC. This translates into CATSSPDFGLAGMGEQFF. The full variable domain, its missing parts supplied by reference TRBV15 and TRBJ2-1, is DAMVIQNPRYQVTQFGKPVTLSCSQTLNHNVMYWYQQKSSQAPKLLFHYYDKDFNNEADTPDNFQSRRPNTSFCFLDIRSPGLGDTAMYLCATSSPDFGLAGMGEQFFGPGTRLTVL.

This chain connects TRBV7-2 to TRBJ2-3; tentatively, D is TRBD1 (7 bases). CDR3 length: 14 residues. The V end was cut by 5 bases, the J end by 6 bases, with 15 bases between. Germline CDR1 SGHTA, CDR2 FQGNSA. CDR3 bases: TGTGCCAGCAGCACGTCAGGGGGAGGCGATACGCAGTATTTT. It is translated as CASSTSGGGDTQYF.

To note about this clonotype: A read error may explain this, as a much larger clone is one base away. The chain couples TRBV9 to TRBJ2-1; 9 bases match TRBD2. CDR1 is SGDLS, CDR2 YYNGEE, per germline. This CDR3 region has 13 residues. In DNA form, the CDR3 reads TGTGTCAGCAGTAGCGGGGGAAACAATGAGCAGTTCTTC. Residues: CVSSSGGNNEQFF. Full variable domain (missing parts from reference TRBV9 and TRBJ2-1): DSGVTQTPKHLITATGQRVTLRCSPRSGDLSVYWYQQSLDQGLQFLIQYYNGEERAKGNILERFSAQQFPDLHSELNLSSLELGDSALYFCVSSSGGNNEQFFGPGTRLTVL.

The chain is built from TRBV4-1 and TRBJ1-4; tentative D call: TRBD1 (5 bases). V lost 2 bases, J lost 3 bases, and 10 bases lay in between. This CDR3 has 15 residues. Germline assignment: CDR1 MGHRA and CDR2 YSYEKL. CDR3 amino acids: CASSQMGVANEKLFF. CDR3 sequence (DNA): TGCGCCAGCAGCCAAATGGGGGTGGCTAATGAAAAACTGTTTTTT.